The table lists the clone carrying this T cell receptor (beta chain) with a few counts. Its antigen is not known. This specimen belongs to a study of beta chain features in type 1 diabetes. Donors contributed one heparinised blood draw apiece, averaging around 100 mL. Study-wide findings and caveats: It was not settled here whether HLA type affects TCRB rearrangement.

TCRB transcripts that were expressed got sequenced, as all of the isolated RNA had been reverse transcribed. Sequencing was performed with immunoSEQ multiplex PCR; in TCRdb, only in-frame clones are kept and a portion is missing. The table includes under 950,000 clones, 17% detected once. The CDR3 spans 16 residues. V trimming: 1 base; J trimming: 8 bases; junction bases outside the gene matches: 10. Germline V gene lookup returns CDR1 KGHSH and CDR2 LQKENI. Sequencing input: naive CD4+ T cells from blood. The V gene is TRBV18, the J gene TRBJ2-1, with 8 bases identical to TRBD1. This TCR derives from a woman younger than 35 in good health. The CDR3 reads CASSPQHSDRAYEQFF. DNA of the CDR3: TGTGCCAGCTCACCACAACATTCGGACAGGGCCTATGAGCAGTTCTTC.